This T cell receptor beta chain was identified during a study of T cells of healthy individuals. This CDR3 has 12 residues. V lost 1 base to trimming and J lost 8 bases; unmatched junction nucleotides: 4. Germline V gene data show CDR1 as DFQATT and CDR2 as SNEGSKA (reference sequence). This clonotype came up many times. TCRdb re-analysed the 5' RACE reads in MiXCR, keeping a single row per CDR3 protein. The data hold some 100,000 distinct CDR3 sequences, with approximately 15% observed a single time. The rearrangement uses TRBV20-1 and TRBJ1-2, with 7 nucleotides matching TRBD1. The receptor's source is a human donor in good health. CDR3 amino acids: CSARVPGQGYTF. The CDR3 DNA reads as TGCAGTGCTAGAGTCCCGGGACAGGGCTACACCTTC.